The clone carrying this TCR beta chain was observed a single time. Its antigen remains unknown. V lost 5 bases, J lost 0 bases, and 10 bases lay in between. This CDR3 has 15 residues. The V gene's germline CDR1 is SGHVS and CDR2 FQNEAQ. This entry comes from a study of T cell responses to AZD1222 COVID-19 vaccine. Background on the study: Second doses were pooled across both intervals (about 4 or about 12 weeks). Broader study findings: Targeting of unmutated variant regions was reportedly seen in nearly half of spike-specific TCRs. There were vaccine-associated CD4 TCRs across spike, dominant at 160-218 and 743-854. Spike-specific TCR breadth and depth both grew after two AZD1222 doses.

Clones were read by immunoSEQ multiplex PCR, and TCRdb kept only the in-frame ones, dropping some. Of some 120,000 clones listed, about 90% are singletons. The source material was peripheral blood, sampled on day 0 of AZD1222 vaccination. This receptor was obtained from an adult in good health. The chain carries TRBV7-8 and TRBJ1-4; the D is unclear. The CDR3 loop reads CASSPRDATNEKLFF. CDR3 in DNA: TGTGCCAGCAGCCCAAGGGATGCAACTAATGAAAAACTGTTTTTT.